This TCR beta chain was captured in a study of T cell responses to AZD1222 COVID-19 vaccine. Study-level points and caveats: Researchers report vaccine-associated CD4 TCRs spanning spike, with dominance at 160-218 and 743-854. Only 5 or 6 AZD1222 recipients were seropositive at baseline. White British donors predominated, females outnumbered males, and clonal diversity was possibly underestimated.

On this clone: Its antigen is unknown.

Germline assignment: CDR1 MDHEN and CDR2 SYDVKM. The CDR3 contains 16 residues. J gave up 0 bases and V 5 bases, and 9 bases lay outside the gene matches. This table comes from immunoSEQ multiplex PCR, and its TCRdb copy is limited to in-frame clones, with some not included. This table has around 160,000 clones, approximately 88% appearing once. The rearrangement links TRBV28 to TRBJ2-7, with TRBD1 identical over 8 bases. Source: peripheral blood, taken on day 0 of AZD1222 vaccination. This clonotype was sampled from an adult in good health. The CDR3 coding sequence is TGTGCCAGCAGTGGGGGCGGGACAGGTCCCTCCTACGAGCAGTACTTC. Translated, it gives CASSGGGTGPSYEQYF.